The source of this T cell receptor (beta chain) is a study of spatial heterogeneity in lung cancer. As for the study in general: Averaged across combinations, each unique TCR and UMI pairing appeared more than ten times in raw reads, which were uncorrected. Regarding the study as a whole: It was found that expanded intratumoral alpha and beta TCR counts tracked tumor mutation counts.

TCRdb re-analysed the 5' RACE reads in MiXCR, keeping a single row per CDR3 protein. The table lists 400 to 550 distinct CDR3 sequences, more than 15% of them singletons. Time point: sample taken at primary tumor resection. The authors sequenced whole RNA from tumor, nontumor lung or frozen PBMC without sorting. This clonotype occurred a few times. The target antigen is unknown. This beta chain turned up in a library designed for alpha chains; as an off-target read, its abundance says little. V dropped 5 bases and J dropped 0 bases, with 13 bases sitting between them. CDR1 is SEHNR and CDR2 is FQNEAQ in the germline V gene (reference sequence). This CDR3 is 16 amino acids long.

The chain carries TRBV7-9 and TRBJ2-2, with D perhaps TRBD2 (5 bases). The source is a female donor with early-stage non-small cell lung cancer. This specimen consisted of lung tumor tissue, obtained at surgery. For the CDR3, the DNA is TGTGCCAGCAGCGGGAGATACATCGCGAACACCGGGGAGCTGTTTTTT. It codes for CASSGRYIANTGELFF. The complete variable domain, with remaining parts taken from reference TRBV7-9 and TRBJ2-2, reads DTGVSQNPRHKITKRGQNVTFRCDPISEHNRLYWYRQTLGQGPEFLTYFQNEAQLEKSRLLSDRFSAERPKGSFSTLEIQRTEQGDSAMYLCASSGRYIANTGELFFGEGSRLTVL.